The subject of this entry is one TCR beta chain. The source of the sample is a study of long-term antiretroviral therapy in people with HIV. The germline V and J ends were trimmed by 3 bases and 2 bases, with 10 bases remaining between them. This CDR3 has 14 residues. Germline V gives CDR1 SGDLS, CDR2 YYNGEE. A v3.0 immunoSEQ assay was performed at survey level. The assay was immunoSEQ multiplex PCR, and TCRdb's table has in-frame clones only and misses some. This table holds about 36,000 clones, approximately 80% found once. The source material was unsorted PBMCs, sampled 0.6 years after starting antiretroviral therapy. The V call is TRBV9, the J call TRBJ2-3, with D perhaps matching TRBD2 (5 bases). The TCR was taken from a man aged 18 to 29 with HIV. The CDR3 reads CASSAGDFTDTQYF. The CDR3 DNA is TGTGCCAGCAGCGCCGGGGATTTCACAGATACGCAGTATTTT.